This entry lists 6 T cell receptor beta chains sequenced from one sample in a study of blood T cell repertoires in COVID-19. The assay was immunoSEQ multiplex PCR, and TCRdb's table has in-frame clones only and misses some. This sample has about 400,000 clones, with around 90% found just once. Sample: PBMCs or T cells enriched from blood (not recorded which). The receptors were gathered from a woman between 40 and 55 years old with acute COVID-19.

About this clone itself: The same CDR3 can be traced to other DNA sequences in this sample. DNA for the CDR3: TGCGCCAGCAGCCTGGGACACTCTAATGAAAAACTGTTTTTT. Encoded protein: CASSLGHSNEKLFF. J is TRBJ1-4 and V is TRBV5-1; D is perhaps TRBD1 (6 bases). Trimming took 4 bases from V and 3 from J, leaving 10 bases between them. From germline, CDR1 is SGHRS and CDR2 YFSETQ. This CDR3 spans 14 amino acids.

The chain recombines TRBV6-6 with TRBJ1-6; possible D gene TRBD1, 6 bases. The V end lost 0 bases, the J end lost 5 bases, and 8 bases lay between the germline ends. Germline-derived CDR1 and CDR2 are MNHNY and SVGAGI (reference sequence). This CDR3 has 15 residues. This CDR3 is CASSYSDRHNSPLHF. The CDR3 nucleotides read TGTGCCAGCAGTTACTCAGACAGGCATAATTCACCCCTCCACTTT.

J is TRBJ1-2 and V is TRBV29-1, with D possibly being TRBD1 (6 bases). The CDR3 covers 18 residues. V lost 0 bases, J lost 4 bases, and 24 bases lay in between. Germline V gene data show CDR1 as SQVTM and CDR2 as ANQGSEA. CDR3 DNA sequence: TGCAGCGTTGAAGATTATAAAGTGAGACCAGGGGATCTCTATGGCTACACCTTC. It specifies CSVEDYKVRPGDLYGYTF. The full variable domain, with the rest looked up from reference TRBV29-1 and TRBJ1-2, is SAVISQKPSRDICQRGTSLTIQCQVDSQVTMMFWYRQQPGQSLTLIATANQGSEATYESGFVIDKFPISRPNLTFSTLTVSNMSPEDSSIYLCSVEDYKVRPGDLYGYTFGSGTRLTVV.

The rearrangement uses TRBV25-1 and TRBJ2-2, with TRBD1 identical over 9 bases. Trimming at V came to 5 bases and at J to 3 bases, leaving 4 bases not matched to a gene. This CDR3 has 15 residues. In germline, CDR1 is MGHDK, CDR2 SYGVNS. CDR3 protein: CASSRGTGYTGELFF. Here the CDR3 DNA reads TGTGCCAGCAGTAGAGGGACAGGGTACACCGGGGAGCTGTTTTTT.

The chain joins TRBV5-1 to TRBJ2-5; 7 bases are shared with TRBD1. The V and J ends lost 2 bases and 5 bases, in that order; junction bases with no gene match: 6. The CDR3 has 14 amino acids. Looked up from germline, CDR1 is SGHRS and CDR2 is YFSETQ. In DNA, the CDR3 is TGCGCCAGCAGCTTTACAGGGGATTCGGAGACCCAGTACTTC. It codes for CASSFTGDSETQYF.

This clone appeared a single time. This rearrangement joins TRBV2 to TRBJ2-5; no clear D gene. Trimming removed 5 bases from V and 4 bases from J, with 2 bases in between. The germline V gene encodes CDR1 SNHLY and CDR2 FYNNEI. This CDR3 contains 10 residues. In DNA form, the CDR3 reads TGTGCCAGCAGTCGAGAGACCCAGTACTTC. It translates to CASSRETQYF. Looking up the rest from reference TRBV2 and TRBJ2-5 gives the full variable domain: EPEVTQTPSHQVTQMGQEVILRCVPISNHLYFYWYRQILGQKVEFLVSFYNNEISEKSEIFDDQFSVERPDGSNFTLKIRSTKLEDSAMYFCASSRETQYFGPGTRLLVL.